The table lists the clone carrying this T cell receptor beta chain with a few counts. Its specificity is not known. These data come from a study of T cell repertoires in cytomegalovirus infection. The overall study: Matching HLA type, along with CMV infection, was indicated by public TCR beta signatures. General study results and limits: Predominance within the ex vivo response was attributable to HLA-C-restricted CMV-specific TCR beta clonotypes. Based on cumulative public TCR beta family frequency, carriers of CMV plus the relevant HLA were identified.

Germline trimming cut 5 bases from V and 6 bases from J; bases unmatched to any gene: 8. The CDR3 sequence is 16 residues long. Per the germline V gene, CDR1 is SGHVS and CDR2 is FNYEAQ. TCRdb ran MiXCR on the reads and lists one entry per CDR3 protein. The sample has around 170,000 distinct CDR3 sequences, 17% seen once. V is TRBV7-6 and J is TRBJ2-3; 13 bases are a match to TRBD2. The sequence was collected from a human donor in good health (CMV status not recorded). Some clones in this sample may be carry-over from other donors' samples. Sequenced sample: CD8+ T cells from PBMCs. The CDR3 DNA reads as TGTGCCAGCAGCCCGAAACTAGCGGGAGGGCCGGATACGCAGTATTTT. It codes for CASSPKLAGGPDTQYF.